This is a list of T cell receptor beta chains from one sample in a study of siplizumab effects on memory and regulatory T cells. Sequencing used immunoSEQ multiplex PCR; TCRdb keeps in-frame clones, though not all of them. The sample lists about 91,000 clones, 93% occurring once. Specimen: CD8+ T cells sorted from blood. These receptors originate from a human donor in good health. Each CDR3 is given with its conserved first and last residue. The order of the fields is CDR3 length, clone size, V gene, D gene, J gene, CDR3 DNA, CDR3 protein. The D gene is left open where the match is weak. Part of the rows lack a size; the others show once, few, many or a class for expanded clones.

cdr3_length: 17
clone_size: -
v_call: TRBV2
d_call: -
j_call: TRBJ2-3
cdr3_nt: TGTGCCAGCAGTGCCTCCTCCGGGACGGTGAGCACAGATACGCAGTATTTT
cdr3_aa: CASSASSGTVSTDTQYF

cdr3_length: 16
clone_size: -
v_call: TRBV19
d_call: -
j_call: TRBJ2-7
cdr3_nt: TGTGCCAGTAGTCCCGAGGGCGGACAGAGCTCCTACGAGCAGTACTTC
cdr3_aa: CASSPEGGQSSYEQYF

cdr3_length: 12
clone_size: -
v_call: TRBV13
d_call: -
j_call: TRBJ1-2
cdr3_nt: TGTGCCAGCAGCTTAAGGGGCGGGGGCTACACCTTC
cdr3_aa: CASSLRGGGYTF

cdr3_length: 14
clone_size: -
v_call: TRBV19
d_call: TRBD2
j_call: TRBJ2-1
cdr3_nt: TGTGCCAGTTCCCTAGCGGGGGATTACAATGAGCAGTTCTTC
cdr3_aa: CASSLAGDYNEQFF

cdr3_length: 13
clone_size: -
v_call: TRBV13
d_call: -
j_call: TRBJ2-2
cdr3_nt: TGTGCCAGCAGCTTACCTCGGGGCGGGGAGCTGTTTTTT
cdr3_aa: CASSLPRGGELFF

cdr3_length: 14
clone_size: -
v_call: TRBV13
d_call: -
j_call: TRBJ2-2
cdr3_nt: TGTGCCAGCAGCTGGGGACATCCCACCGGGGAGCTGTTTTTT
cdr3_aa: CASSWGHPTGELFF

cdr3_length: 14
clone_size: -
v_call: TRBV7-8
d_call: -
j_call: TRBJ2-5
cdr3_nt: TGTGCCAGCAGCTTAGCCGCAGACGGAGAGACCCAGTACTTC
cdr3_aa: CASSLAADGETQYF

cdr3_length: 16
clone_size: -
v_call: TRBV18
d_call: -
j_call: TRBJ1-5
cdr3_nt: TGTGCCAGCTCACCAGGGGGGCCATATAGCAATCAGCCCCAGCATTTT
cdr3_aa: CASSPGGPYSNQPQHF

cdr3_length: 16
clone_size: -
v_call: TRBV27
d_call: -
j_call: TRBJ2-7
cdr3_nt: TGTGCCAGCAGTTTATCTTCCCCCGGAGGGGGCTACGAGCAGTACTTC
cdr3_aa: CASSLSSPGGGYEQYF

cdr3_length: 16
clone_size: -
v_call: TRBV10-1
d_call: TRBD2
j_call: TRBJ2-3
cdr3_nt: TGCGCCAGCAGTCCAACTAGCGGTCCTAGCACAGATACGCAGTATTTT
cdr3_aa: CASSPTSGPSTDTQYF

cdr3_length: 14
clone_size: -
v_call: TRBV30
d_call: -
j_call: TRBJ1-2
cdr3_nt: TGTGCCTGGAGTGGGGAGAAAGGTGTCTATGGCTACACCTTC
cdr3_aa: CAWSGEKGVYGYTF

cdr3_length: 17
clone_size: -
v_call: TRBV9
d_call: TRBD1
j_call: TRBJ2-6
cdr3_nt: TGTGCCAGCAGCTCAGGGACAGGACTCTCTGGGGCCAACGTCCTGACTTTC
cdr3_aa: CASSSGTGLSGANVLTF

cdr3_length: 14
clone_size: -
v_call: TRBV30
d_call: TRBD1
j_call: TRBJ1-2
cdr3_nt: TGTGCCTGGACGACAGGAGGGGGCTCCTATGGCTACACCTTC
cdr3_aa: CAWTTGGGSYGYTF

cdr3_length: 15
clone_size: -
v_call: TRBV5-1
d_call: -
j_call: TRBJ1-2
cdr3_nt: TGCGCCAGCAGCTTGGATTGGGGCGCGGGCTATGGCTACACCTTC
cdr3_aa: CASSLDWGAGYGYTF

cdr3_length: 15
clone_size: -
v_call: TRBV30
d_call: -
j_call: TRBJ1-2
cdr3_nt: TGTGCCTGGACAACCCTGGGCAGGGTATATGAAGGCTACACCTTC
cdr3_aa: CAWTTLGRVYEGYTF

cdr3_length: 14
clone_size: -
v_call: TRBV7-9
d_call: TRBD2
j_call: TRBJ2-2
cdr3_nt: TGTGCCAGCAGCCAAGCGGGAGATCCCGGGGAGCTGTTTTTT
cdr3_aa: CASSQAGDPGELFF

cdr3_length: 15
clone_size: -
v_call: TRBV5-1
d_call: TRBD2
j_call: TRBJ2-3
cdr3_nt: TGCGCCAGCAGCCGGAGGGCGGGAGGCCGAGATACGCAGTATTTT
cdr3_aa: CASSRRAGGRDTQYF

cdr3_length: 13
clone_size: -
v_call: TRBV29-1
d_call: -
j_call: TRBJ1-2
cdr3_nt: TGCAGCGCTTCTGCCTCCTATACCTATGGCTACACCTTC
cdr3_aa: CSASASYTYGYTF

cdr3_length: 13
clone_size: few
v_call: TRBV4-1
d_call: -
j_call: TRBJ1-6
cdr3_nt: TGCGCCAGCAGCCAAGGGAATCTACGGAGCCTCCACTTT
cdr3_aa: CASSQGNLRSLHF

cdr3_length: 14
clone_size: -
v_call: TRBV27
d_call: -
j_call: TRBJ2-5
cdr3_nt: TGTGCCAGCAGTTTGGTAGGGGGTAGAGAGACCCAGTACTTC
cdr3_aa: CASSLVGGRETQYF

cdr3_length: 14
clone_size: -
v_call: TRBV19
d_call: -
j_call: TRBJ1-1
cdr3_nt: TGTGCCAGTAGTATCCAGGGTACGAACACTGAAGCTTTCTTT
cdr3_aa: CASSIQGTNTEAFF

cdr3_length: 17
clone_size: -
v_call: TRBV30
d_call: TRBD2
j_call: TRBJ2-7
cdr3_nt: TGTGCCTGGAGTGTACGGCGAACTAGCGGGTTTACCTACGAGCAGTACTTC
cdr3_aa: CAWSVRRTSGFTYEQYF